This T cell receptor beta chain emerged from a study of OX40 agonist ivuxolimab in advanced cancers. Method: immunoSEQ multiplex PCR; TCRdb's copy keeps in-frame clones and lacks some. This sample has 22,000 or so clones, with roughly 84% found just once. The V gene's germline CDR1 is MGHRA and CDR2 YSYEKL. The CDR3 length is 14 residues. The V and J ends lost 4 bases and 4 bases respectively, with 14 bases between them. Autoimmune disease history or systemic immunosuppression was exclusionary. Specimen: CD4+ or CD8+ T cells sorted from blood, collected in a trial of the OX40 agonist ivuxolimab. The receptor comes from an adult with an advanced solid tumor such as melanoma, head and neck, liver or kidney cancer. The chain carries TRBV4-1 and TRBJ2-7, with D maybe TRBD2 (6 bases). The CDR3 loop reads CASSPLLREYEQYF. CDR3 nucleotides: TGCGCCAGCAGCCCCCTGCTCCGGGAGTACGAGCAGTACTTC.